The 21 T cell receptor beta chains listed next were all sequenced from one sample in a study of shared clonotypes between healthy human individuals. Libraries were prepared by immunoSEQ multiplex PCR; TCRdb keeps only in-frame clonotypes and omits some of them. Of 95,000 to 120,000 clones in the sample, under 70% were seen once. The sequenced sample was memory CD8+ T cells sorted from blood. Subset defined: CD45RO+ cells pooled with CCR7-negative TemRA cells. All receptors come from a woman aged 30 to 39 in good health.

The J gene is TRBJ2-2, the V gene TRBV19; TRBD2 might be the D (5 bases). CDR3 length equals 14 residues. CDR1 and CDR2 (germline): LNHDA, SQIVND (reference sequence). Trimming shortened V by 5 bases and J by 9 bases, and 16 bases separated the two germline ends. CDR3 bases: TGTGCCAGTAGTTTCTCCCGGGAAAGCAGGGAGCTGTTTTTT. Translating it yields CASSFSRESRELFF.

The gene calls are TRBV19 and TRBJ1-2; perhaps TRBD1 as D (6 bases). The CDR3 spans 14 residues. From germline, CDR1 is LNHDA and CDR2 SQIVND (reference sequence). Trimming left V 6 bases short and J 6 bases short, with 17 bases between. This CDR3 reads CASSPTGGPNGYTF. The CDR3 DNA follows: TGTGCCAGTAGCCCTACTGGGGGGCCGAATGGCTACACCTTC.

The V and J genes are TRBV19 and TRBJ2-1; D is uncertain. V was trimmed by 5 bases and J by 4 bases, leaving 9 bases between them. The length of the CDR3 is 13 residues. Germline CDR1 is LNHDA and CDR2 is SQIVND (reference sequence). CDR3 residues: CASSPPEYNEQFF. The CDR3, as DNA: TGTGCCAGTAGTCCCCCCGAGTACAATGAGCAGTTCTTC.

This sequence joins TRBV11-3 and TRBJ1-2; possible D gene TRBD1, 5 bases. The length of the CDR3 is 15 residues. Germline V gives CDR1 SGHNT, CDR2 YENEEA. V was clipped by 1 base and J by 2 bases, with 11 bases between them. The CDR3 sequence: CASSLGPGLNYGYTF. In DNA, the CDR3 is TGTGCCAGCAGCTTAGGCCCAGGGCTAAACTATGGCTACACCTTC.

The rearrangement links TRBV6-6 to TRBJ1-5, with D hard to call. The CDR3 spans 13 residues. Germline CDR1 is MNHNY and CDR2 is SVGAGI (reference sequence). Trimming removed 2 bases from V and 3 bases from J, with 5 bases in between. CDR3 loop: CASSYGNNQPQHF. The DNA for the CDR3 is TGTGCCAGCAGTTACGGAAACAATCAGCCCCAGCATTTT.

The V gene is TRBV6-1, the J gene TRBJ1-2, with TRBD1 as a possible D gene (6 bases). V lost 3 bases and J lost 8, with 19 bases in between. The CDR3 is made up of 15 amino acids. Per the germline V gene, CDR1 is MNHNS and CDR2 is SASEGT. The CDR3 DNA follows: TGTGCCAGCAGTGAGGGGGGCACCTACCTCGGGGGCTACACCTTC. Its translation is CASSEGGTYLGGYTF.

The chain recombines TRBV15 with TRBJ2-1, with TRBD2 matching over 11 bases. The V segment lost 5 bases and the J segment 9 bases; nucleotides outside the gene matches: 21. Germline lookup yields CDR1 LNHNV and CDR2 YYDKDF (reference sequence). This CDR3 is 19 amino acids long. The CDR3 loop is CATSLSRRLAGSPFGEQFF. The DNA for the CDR3 is TGTGCCACCAGCCTATCAAGACGACTAGCGGGATCCCCTTTCGGTGAGCAGTTCTTC. Full variable domain (outside the CDR3, taken from reference TRBV15 and TRBJ2-1): DAMVIQNPRYQVTQFGKPVTLSCSQTLNHNVMYWYQQKSSQAPKLLFHYYDKDFNNEADTPDNFQSRRPNTSFCFLDIRSPGLGDTAMYLCATSLSRRLAGSPFGEQFFGPGTRLTVL.

Turning to this clone: The same CDR3 can be traced to other DNA sequences in this sample. The CDR3 is CASSVGVGTENSPLHF. The CDR3 nucleotides are TGTGCCAGCAGCGTAGGTGTCGGGACAGAGAATTCACCCCTCCACTTT. The chain combines TRBV9 with TRBJ1-6; TRBD1 aligns across 7 bases. V lost 0 bases, J lost 7 bases, and 7 bases stayed unmatched. This CDR3 region has 16 residues. Germline values: CDR1 SGDLS, CDR2 YYNGEE.

This CDR3 is CASSAPGARSYEQYF. CDR3 DNA sequence: TGTGCCAGCAGTGCCCCCGGGGCCAGGTCCTACGAGCAGTACTTC. This chain joins TRBV6-1 and TRBJ2-7; TRBD1 or TRBD2 may be the D gene (5 bases each). The CDR3 consists of 15 residues. Germline CDR1 MNHNS, CDR2 SASEGT. V was clipped by 4 bases and J by 1 base, with 14 bases between them.

The genes are TRBV2 and TRBJ1-1; 7 bases match TRBD1. CDR1 SNHLY and CDR2 FYNNEI come from the germline V gene. CDR3 size: 15 residues. V shed 6 bases, J shed 0 bases, and the junction held 7 bases outside the gene matches. In nucleotides, the CDR3 is TGTGCCAGCAGAGACAGGGCTAGGGTGAACACTGAAGCTTTCTTT. Amino acid sequence: CASRDRARVNTEAFF.

This chain uses TRBV7-7 with TRBJ2-5; the D is unclear. The ends were cut back, 6 bases at V and 5 bases at J, with 10 bases in the middle. Per germline, CDR1 SSHAT and CDR2 FNYEAQ (reference sequence). This CDR3 has 12 amino acids. CDR3 bases: TGTGCCAGCAGTAGCAGTAGTGAGACCCAGTACTTC. This encodes CASSSSSETQYF.

This clone was observed once. The chain recombines TRBV11-3 with TRBJ1-2; no clear D. Trimming took off 1 base at V and 4 bases at J, with 13 bases between the two ends. From germline, CDR1 is SGHNT and CDR2 YENEEA. The CDR3 is 15 residues long. The CDR3 nucleotides read TGTGCCAGCAGCTTAGTGTCCGGGAGCCCCTATGGCTACACCTTC. It encodes CASSLVSGSPYGYTF.

The rearrangement uses TRBV4-1 and TRBJ1-1; D gene ambiguous. V lost 1 base, J lost 0 bases, and 9 bases lay in between. CDR1 and CDR2 (germline): MGHRA, YSYEKL. This CDR3 has 15 residues. The CDR3 DNA is TGCGCCAGCAGCCAAGGAGCACAGCTGAACACTGAAGCTTTCTTT. Encoded protein: CASSQGAQLNTEAFF.

The rearrangement joins TRBV28 to TRBJ2-2, with D perhaps given as TRBD1 or TRBD2 (5 bases each). The germline V gene encodes CDR1 MDHEN and CDR2 SYDVKM. Trimming removed 3 bases from V and 5 bases from J, with 13 bases in between. The CDR3 covers 15 residues. The CDR3 reads CASSFLTGHTGELFF. The CDR3, as DNA: TGTGCCAGCAGTTTTCTCACGGGGCATACCGGGGAGCTGTTTTTT.

This clone has a single count. The V and J genes are TRBV27 and TRBJ2-1; TRBD2 matches 7 bases. The V and J ends lost 5 bases and 8 bases, in that order; junction bases with no gene match: 6. The CDR3 extends over 13 amino acids. Germline loops: CDR1 MNHEY, CDR2 SMNVEV (reference sequence). For the CDR3, the DNA is TGTGCCAGCAGTGGGGGAGGGGCCCATGAGCAGTTCTTC. It translates to CASSGGGAHEQFF.

The chain employs TRBV28 and TRBJ1-1; D possibly corresponds to TRBD1 (5 bases). Germline V gives CDR1 MDHEN, CDR2 SYDVKM. Between the trimmed V and J ends, which lost 6 bases and 1 base, there was a span of 12 bases. The length of the CDR3 is 14 residues. The CDR3 nucleotides read TGTGCCAGCAGGTGGGGGGACTCGAACACTGAAGCTTTCTTT. This gives the protein CASRWGDSNTEAFF.

V and J are TRBV21-1 and TRBJ1-4; the table names TRBD1, a call not compared with the DNA. TRBV21-1 is a pseudogene. CDR3 length equals 16 residues. The CDR3 sequence: CASSSPRTGNHEKLFF. CDR3 bases: TGTGCCAGCAGTTCCCCTAGGACAGGGAATCATGAAAAACTGTTTTTT.

The genes are TRBV15 and TRBJ2-1; possibly TRBD1 for D (6 bases). The germline CDR1 and CDR2 sequences are LNHNV and YYDKDF (reference sequence). The CDR3 has 15 residues. Trimming shortened V by 2 bases and J by 5 bases, and 13 bases separated the two germline ends. The CDR3 DNA reads TGTGCCACCAGCAGAAAACGGGACACGAACAATGAGCAGTTCTTC. Encoded protein: CATSRKRDTNNEQFF.

The DNA of the CDR3 is TGTGCCAGCAGTACAGGACTAGCGGGAAGCCACGAGCAGTACTTC. Translating it yields CASSTGLAGSHEQYF. This rearrangement joins TRBV27 to TRBJ2-7, with 12 bases identical to TRBD2. CDR3 length: 15 residues. V shed 5 bases and J 5 bases; nucleotides not matched to a gene: 7. The germline CDR1 and CDR2 sequences are MNHEY and SMNVEV (reference sequence).

This clone has more than one count but fewer than ten. The chain recombines TRBV7-8 with TRBJ1-3, with 7 bases identical to TRBD1. This CDR3 region has 14 residues. Losses at the gene ends were 5 bases for V and 6 bases for J; bases not matched to a gene: 7. Germline V gives CDR1 SGHVS, CDR2 FQNEAQ. The CDR3 loop is CASSPGTVPNTIYF. DNA for the CDR3: TGTGCCAGCAGCCCCGGGACAGTTCCAAACACCATATATTTT. Supplemented by reference TRBV7-8 and TRBJ1-3, the full variable domain reads GAGVSQSPRYKVAKRGQDVALRCDPISGHVSLFWYQQALGQGPEFLTYFQNEAQLDKSGLPSDRFFAERPEGSVSTLKIQRTQQEDSAVYLCASSPGTVPNTIYFGEGSWLTVV.

This clone came up once. The rearrangement joins TRBV7-8 to TRBJ1-4, with a tentative D call TRBD1 (5 bases). The CDR3 consists of 15 residues. Germline V gene lookup returns CDR1 SGHVS and CDR2 FQNEAQ. V lost 4 bases to trimming and J lost 5 bases, with 14 bases between them. CDR3 DNA sequence: TGTGCCAGCAGCTCCCGGGACGGTGTGAATGAAAAACTGTTTTTT. Protein product: CASSSRDGVNEKLFF.